The 19 T cell receptor beta chains below come from one sample, sequenced in a study of blood T cell repertoires in COVID-19. Profiled with immunoSEQ multiplex PCR; TCRdb holds only in-frame clones, not every one. The table lists about 140,000 clones, over 80% of them singletons. The material sequenced was PBMCs or T cells enriched from blood (not recorded which). These receptors were taken from a man aged 65 to 79 who had been exposed to COVID-19.

The rearrangement joins TRBV21-1 to TRBJ1-5; TRBD1 is taken as the D call from the table, unchecked against the DNA. TRBV21-1 is a pseudogene segment. The CDR3 runs to 17 residues. CDR3 DNA sequence: TGTGCCAGCAGCCTCGGGGACAGGGTTTACGGCAATCAGCCCCAGCATTTT. This codes for CASSLGDRVYGNQPQHF.

This chain uses TRBV6-5 with TRBJ1-1; D is unresolved. Germline CDR1 MNHEY, CDR2 SVGAGI. This CDR3 spans 13 amino acids. The V and J ends lost 6 bases and 1 base respectively, with 9 bases between them. The CDR3 DNA reads as TGTGCCAGCAGGGCGGGGTCGAACACTGAAGCTTTCTTT. Translating it yields CASRAGSNTEAFF.

This chain uses TRBV6-2 or TRBV6-3 with TRBJ1-2; 7 positions agree with TRBD1. The CDR3 has 14 amino acids. Per germline, CDR1 MNHEY and CDR2 SVGEGT. Unmatched junction bases numbered 2, after V lost 2 bases and J lost 2 bases. The CDR3 DNA follows: TGTGCCAGCAGTTACACCAGGGGGAACTATGGCTACACCTTC. Protein sequence: CASSYTRGNYGYTF.

The J gene is TRBJ2-1, the V gene TRBV19, with 11 bases that match TRBD2. This CDR3 has 15 amino acids. CDR1 and CDR2 from the germline V gene are LNHDA and SQIVND (reference sequence). The J segment lost 9 bases and the V segment lost 5 bases, leaving 9 bases of the junction unmatched. The chain's CDR3 is CASSLSGRGRIEQFF. CDR3 bases: TGTGCCAGTAGTCTTAGCGGGAGGGGTAGGATTGAGCAGTTCTTC.

The V and J genes are TRBV12-3 or TRBV12-4 and TRBJ1-5; D not certain. The CDR3 is 13 amino acids. V dropped 3 bases and J dropped 5 bases, with 8 bases sitting between them. As DNA, the CDR3 is TGTGCCAGCAGTTTTTCAAGAGATCAGCCCCAGCATTTT. Protein sequence: CASSFSRDQPQHF.

The table lists this clone with a count of one. CDR3 nucleotide sequence: TGTGCCAGTAGTACCCTCAGGACTAGCGGGAGCCCAGATACGCAGTATTTT. This encodes CASSTLRTSGSPDTQYF. The chain links TRBV19 to TRBJ2-3; the match to TRBD2 covers 13 bases. There are 17 residues in the CDR3. Trimming removed 4 bases from V and 4 bases from J; junction bases left unmatched: 8. Germline V gene data show CDR1 as LNHDA and CDR2 as SQIVND (reference sequence).

The genes are TRBV6-2 or TRBV6-3 and TRBJ2-1; the D gene is possibly TRBD1 (5 bases). The CDR3 runs to 14 residues. CDR1 and CDR2 (germline): MNHEY, SVGEGT. V lost 1 base, J lost 6 bases, and 10 bases lay in between. CDR3 sequence (DNA): TGTGCCAGCAGTTACTTAAGTAGGGGCAATGAGCAGTTCTTC. As protein: CASSYLSRGNEQFF.

This clone was recorded only once. The J gene is TRBJ1-1, the V gene TRBV5-1; the D is unclear. V was cut by 0 bases and J by 0 bases, with 9 bases left in between. The CDR3 extends over 15 amino acids. From germline, CDR1 is SGHRS and CDR2 YFSETQ. The CDR3 DNA is TGCGCCAGCAGCTTGGTTGCAGGTCTGAACACTGAAGCTTTCTTT. Amino acids: CASSLVAGLNTEAFF.

The V call is TRBV24-1, the J call TRBJ1-5, with 7 bases matching TRBD1. The CDR3 sequence is 14 residues long. CDR1 is KGHDR and CDR2 is SFDVKD in the germline V gene. The V gene end was trimmed by 4 bases and the J gene end by 5 bases; junction bases not matched to a gene: 4. For the CDR3, the DNA is TGTGCCACCAGTGAAGGACAGGCCTATCAGCCCCAGCATTTT. Protein sequence: CATSEGQAYQPQHF.

The V gene is TRBV19, the J gene TRBJ2-1; TRBD1 agrees at 9 bases. After removal of 3 bases from V and 15 bases from J, the junction contained 6 bases not matched to a gene. This CDR3 is 12 amino acids long. CDR1 and CDR2 (germline): LNHDA, SQIVND (reference sequence). In DNA form, the CDR3 reads TGTGCCAGTAGTATGGGGGACAGGGACCCGTTCTTC. Translating gives CASSMGDRDPFF.

CDR3 amino acids: CASSPGQGALVEKLFF. DNA for the CDR3: TGCGCCAGCAGTCCGGGACAGGGGGCTTTGGTGGAAAAACTGTTTTTT. The V and J genes are TRBV10-1 and TRBJ1-4; 12 bases agree with TRBD1. Per the germline V gene, CDR1 is WNHNN and CDR2 is SYGVQD (reference sequence). The length of the CDR3 is 16 residues. The junction had 9 bases not matched to a gene; V was cut back by 5 bases and J by 8 bases.

This sequence joins TRBV7-3 and TRBJ2-2; D unclear. V was shortened by 5 bases and J by 1 base, with 14 bases between the two germline ends. CDR3 length equals 16 residues. Germline CDR1 and CDR2: SGHTA and FQGTGA. DNA for the CDR3: TGTGCCAGCAGCCCTCACTCCGCAATGAACACCGGGGAGCTGTTTTTT. The encoded protein is CASSPHSAMNTGELFF.

DNA for the CDR3: TGTGCCAGTAGTAGAGTAGCGGGTCCTAGCACAGATACGCAGTATTTT. Protein product: CASSRVAGPSTDTQYF. The gene calls are TRBV19 and TRBJ2-3; TRBD2 agrees at 7 bases. V lost 4 bases and J lost 0; bases outside the gene matches: 7. Germline values: CDR1 LNHDA, CDR2 SQIVND (reference sequence). CDR3 size: 16 residues.

The chain carries TRBV27 and TRBJ1-5; TRBD1 is a possible D gene (5 bases). The CDR3 spans 14 residues. CDR1 and CDR2 from the germline V gene are MNHEY and SMNVEV (reference sequence). Trimming left V 3 bases short and J 1 base short, with 7 bases between. CDR3 sequence (DNA): TGTGCCAGCAGTTTTGGGGGGAGCAATCAGCCCCAGCATTTT. Translated, it gives CASSFGGSNQPQHF.

The rearrangement joins TRBV2 to TRBJ1-2; 8 nucleotides match TRBD1. V gave up 6 bases and J gave up 4 bases; unmatched junction bases: 7. Germline assignment: CDR1 SNHLY and CDR2 FYNNEI. CDR3 length: 14 residues. The CDR3 protein is CASRRTGFGYGYTF. Here the CDR3 DNA reads TGTGCCAGCAGGAGGACAGGGTTCGGCTATGGCTACACCTTC.

This rearrangement joins TRBV5-6 to TRBJ2-1, with 11 bases that match TRBD2. The germline gives CDR1 SGHDT, CDR2 YYEEEE. This CDR3 is built from 15 residues. Unmatched junction bases numbered 2, after V lost 1 base and J lost 5 bases. In DNA, the CDR3 is TGTGCCAGCAGCTTGAGGACTAGCGGGCACAATGAGCAGTTCTTC. Amino acids: CASSLRTSGHNEQFF. The full variable domain, with the rest looked up from reference TRBV5-6 and TRBJ2-1, is DAGVTQSPTHLIKTRGQQVTLRCSPKSGHDTVSWYQQALGQGPQFIFQYYEEEERQRGNFPDRFSGHQFPNYSSELNVNALLLGDSALYLCASSLRTSGHNEQFFGPGTRLTVL.

The chain is built from TRBV28 and TRBJ2-3, with 7 bases that match TRBD2. The CDR3 sequence is 15 residues long. Germline V gene lookup returns CDR1 MDHEN and CDR2 SYDVKM. J gave up 2 bases and V 6 bases, and 8 bases lay outside the gene matches. CDR3 in amino acids: CASSPHGGNTDTQYF. CDR3 DNA: TGTGCCAGCAGCCCTCACGGGGGGAACACAGATACGCAGTATTTT.

The sample holds a few counts of this clone. This chain uses TRBV24-1 with TRBJ1-3; weak D call: TRBD1 (6 bases). The germline V and J ends were trimmed by 1 base and 2 bases, with 14 bases remaining between them. Germline CDR1 is KGHDR and CDR2 is SFDVKD. CDR3 length: 17 residues. The CDR3, as DNA: TGTGCCACCAGTGATTTCCGACAGGACCCTGCTGGAAACACCATATATTTT. This gives the protein CATSDFRQDPAGNTIYF.

CDR3 nucleotide sequence: TGTGCCAGCAGCTCCCCGTGGGACACCTACGAGCAGTACTTC. This encodes CASSSPWDTYEQYF. The J gene is TRBJ2-7, the V gene TRBV5-4, with D possibly being TRBD1 (6 bases). The CDR3 consists of 14 residues. The V gene lost 3 bases and the J gene lost 2 bases, with 12 bases spanning the gap. Per the germline V gene, CDR1 is SGHNT and CDR2 is YYREEE (reference sequence).